The clone carrying this T cell receptor beta chain was seen only a few times. The data stem from a study of beta chain features in type 1 diabetes. The isolated RNA, all of it, was reverse transcribed, so expressed TCRB transcripts were what got sequenced. TCRdb's copy holds only in-frame clones and misses some; the assay was immunoSEQ multiplex PCR. The table records hundreds of thousands of clones, roughly 12% of them present only once. The germline V gene has CDR1 MNHNY and CDR2 SVGAGI (reference sequence). The CDR3 is 12 residues long. V lost 9 bases, J lost 2 bases, and 10 bases lay in between. Averaging approximately 120 mL, one heparinised blood draw was given by each donor.

V gene TRBV6-6 combines with J gene TRBJ1-1; tentative D call: TRBD1 (6 bases). The source of this sequence is a man younger than 35 in good health. The sequencing sample was made of naive CD4+ T cells from blood. CDR3 region: CASSTGNTEAFF. The CDR3 nucleotides are TGTGCCAGTTCGACAGGCAACACTGAAGCTTTCTTT.